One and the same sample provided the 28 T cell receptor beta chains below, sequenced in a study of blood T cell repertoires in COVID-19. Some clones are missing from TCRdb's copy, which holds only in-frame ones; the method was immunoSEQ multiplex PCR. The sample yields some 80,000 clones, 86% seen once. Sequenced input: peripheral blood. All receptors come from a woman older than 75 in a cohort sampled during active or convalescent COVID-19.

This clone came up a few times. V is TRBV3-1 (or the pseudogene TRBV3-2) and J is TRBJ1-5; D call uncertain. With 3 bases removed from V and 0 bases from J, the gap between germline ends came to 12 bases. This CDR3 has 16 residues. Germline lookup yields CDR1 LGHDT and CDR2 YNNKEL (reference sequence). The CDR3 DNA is TGTGCCAGCAGCCACCCGCGCGGGTATAGCAATCAGCCCCAGCATTTT. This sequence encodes CASSHPRGYSNQPQHF.

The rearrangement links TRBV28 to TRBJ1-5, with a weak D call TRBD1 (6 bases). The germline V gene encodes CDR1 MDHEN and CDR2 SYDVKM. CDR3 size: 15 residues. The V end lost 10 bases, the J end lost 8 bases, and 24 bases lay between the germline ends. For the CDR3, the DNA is TGTGCCATCGGGGAGGGGGGGTCCCCCTTGGAGCCCCAGCATTTT. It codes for CAIGEGGSPLEPQHF.

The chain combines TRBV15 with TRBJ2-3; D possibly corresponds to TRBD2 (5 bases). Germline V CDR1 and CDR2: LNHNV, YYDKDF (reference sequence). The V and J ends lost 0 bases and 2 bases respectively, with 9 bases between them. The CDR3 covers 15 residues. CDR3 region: CATSRDPGSTDTQYF. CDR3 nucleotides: TGTGCCACCAGCAGAGATCCGGGGTCCACAGATACGCAGTATTTT.

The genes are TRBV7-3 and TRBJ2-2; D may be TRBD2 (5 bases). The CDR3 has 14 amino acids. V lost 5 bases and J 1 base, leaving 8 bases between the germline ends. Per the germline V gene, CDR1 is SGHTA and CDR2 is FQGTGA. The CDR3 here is CASSGEGNTGELFF. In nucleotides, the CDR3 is TGTGCCAGCAGCGGTGAGGGGAACACCGGGGAGCTGTTTTTT.

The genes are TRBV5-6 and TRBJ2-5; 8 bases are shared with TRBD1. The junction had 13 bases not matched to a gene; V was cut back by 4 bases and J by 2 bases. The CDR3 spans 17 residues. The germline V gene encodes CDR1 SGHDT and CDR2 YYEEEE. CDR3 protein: CASSRGQVVMGQETQYF. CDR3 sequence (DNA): TGTGCCAGCAGCAGGGGACAGGTAGTAATGGGGCAAGAGACCCAGTACTTC.

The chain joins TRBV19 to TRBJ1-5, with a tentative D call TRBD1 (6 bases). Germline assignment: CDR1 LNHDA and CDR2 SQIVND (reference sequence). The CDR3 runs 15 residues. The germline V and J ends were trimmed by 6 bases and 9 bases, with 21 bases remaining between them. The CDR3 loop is CASRVGGGVGGPQHF. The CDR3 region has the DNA TGTGCCAGTAGGGTTGGAGGGGGGGTTGGTGGGCCCCAGCATTTT.

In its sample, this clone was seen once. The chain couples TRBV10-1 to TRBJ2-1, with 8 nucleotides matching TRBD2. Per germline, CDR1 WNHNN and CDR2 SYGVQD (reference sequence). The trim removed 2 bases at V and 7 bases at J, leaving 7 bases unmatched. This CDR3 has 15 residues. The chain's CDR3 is CASSERLAGLNEQFF. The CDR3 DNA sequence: TGCGCCAGCAGTGAGCGGCTAGCGGGTTTGAATGAGCAGTTCTTC.

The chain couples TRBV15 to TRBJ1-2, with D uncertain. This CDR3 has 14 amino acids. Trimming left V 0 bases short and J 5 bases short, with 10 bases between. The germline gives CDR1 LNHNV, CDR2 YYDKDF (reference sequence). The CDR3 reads CATSRDGPGYGYTF. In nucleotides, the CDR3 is TGTGCCACCAGCAGAGATGGGCCTGGGTATGGCTACACCTTC.

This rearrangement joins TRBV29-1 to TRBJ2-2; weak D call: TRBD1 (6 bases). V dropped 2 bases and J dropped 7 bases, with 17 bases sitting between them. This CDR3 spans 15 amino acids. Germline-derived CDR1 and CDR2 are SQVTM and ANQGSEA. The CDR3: CSVEFSARGGGELFF. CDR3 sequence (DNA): TGCAGCGTTGAATTCTCGGCCAGGGGTGGCGGGGAGCTGTTTTTT.

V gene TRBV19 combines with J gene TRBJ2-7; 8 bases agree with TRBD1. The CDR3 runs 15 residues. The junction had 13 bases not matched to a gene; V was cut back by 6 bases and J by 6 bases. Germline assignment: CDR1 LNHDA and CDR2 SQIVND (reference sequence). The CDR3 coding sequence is TGTGCCAGTAGCAACGACCGGTCAGGGGGCTCCGAGCAGTACTTC. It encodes CASSNDRSGGSEQYF. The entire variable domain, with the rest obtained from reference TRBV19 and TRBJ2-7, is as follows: DGGITQSPKYLFRKEGQNVTLSCEQNLNHDAMYWYRQDPGQGLRLIYYSQIVNDFQKGDIAEGYSVSREKKESFPLTVTSAQKNPTAFYLCASSNDRSGGSEQYFGPGTRLTVT.

The CDR3 loop reads CASSPSRATNEKLFF. The CDR3 bases are TGTGCCAGCAGCCCATCGAGGGCAACTAATGAAAAACTGTTTTTT. The chain employs TRBV6-5 and TRBJ1-4; no clear D gene. The CDR3 covers 15 residues. Between the trimmed V and J ends, which lost 6 bases and 0 bases, there was a span of 11 bases. Germline CDR1 is MNHEY and CDR2 is SVGAGI.

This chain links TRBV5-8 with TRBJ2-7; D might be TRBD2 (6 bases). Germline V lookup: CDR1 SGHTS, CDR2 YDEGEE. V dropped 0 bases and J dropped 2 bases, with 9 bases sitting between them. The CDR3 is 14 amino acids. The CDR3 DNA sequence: TGTGCCAGCAGCTTGGCGCCGGGGGCCTACGAGCAGTACGTC. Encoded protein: CASSLAPGAYEQYV.

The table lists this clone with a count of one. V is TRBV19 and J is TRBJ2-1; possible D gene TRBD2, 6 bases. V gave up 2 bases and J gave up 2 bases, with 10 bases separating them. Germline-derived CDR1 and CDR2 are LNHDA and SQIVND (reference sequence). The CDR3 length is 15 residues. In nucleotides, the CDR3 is TGTGCCAGTAGTATATTAGCGGATACCTACAATGAGCAGTTCTTC. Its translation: CASSILADTYNEQFF.

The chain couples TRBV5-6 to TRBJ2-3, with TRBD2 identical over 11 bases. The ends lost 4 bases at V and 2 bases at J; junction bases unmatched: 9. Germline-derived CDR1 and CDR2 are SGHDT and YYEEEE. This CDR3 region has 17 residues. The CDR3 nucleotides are TGTGCCAGCAGCCCACCGACTAGCGGGATTTACACAGATACGCAGTATTTT. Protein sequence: CASSPPTSGIYTDTQYF.

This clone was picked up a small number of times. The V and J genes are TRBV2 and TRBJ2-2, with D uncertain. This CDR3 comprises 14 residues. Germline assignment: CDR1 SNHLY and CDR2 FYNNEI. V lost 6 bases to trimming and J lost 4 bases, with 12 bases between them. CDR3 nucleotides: TGTGCCAGCAGGACTGTTAATCCCACCGGGGAGCTGTTTTTT. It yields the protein CASRTVNPTGELFF.

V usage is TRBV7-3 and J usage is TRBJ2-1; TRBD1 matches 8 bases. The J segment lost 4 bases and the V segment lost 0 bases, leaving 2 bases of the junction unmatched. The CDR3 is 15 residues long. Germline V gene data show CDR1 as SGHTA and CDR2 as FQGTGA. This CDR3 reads CASSLTRTGYNEQFF. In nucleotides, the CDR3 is TGTGCCAGCAGCTTAACCCGGACAGGGTACAATGAGCAGTTCTTC.

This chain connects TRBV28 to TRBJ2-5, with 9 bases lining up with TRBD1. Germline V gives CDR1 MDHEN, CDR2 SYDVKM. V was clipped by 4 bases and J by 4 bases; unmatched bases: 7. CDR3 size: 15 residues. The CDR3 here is CASSSLTGGVETQYF. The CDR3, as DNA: TGTGCCAGCAGTTCCCTGACAGGGGGGGTAGAGACCCAGTACTTC. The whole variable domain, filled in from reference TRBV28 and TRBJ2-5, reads DVKVTQSSRYLVKRTGEKVFLECVQDMDHENMFWYRQDPGLGLRLIYFSYDVKMKEKGDIPEGYSVSREKKERFSLILESASTNQTSMYLCASSSLTGGVETQYFGPGTRLLVL.

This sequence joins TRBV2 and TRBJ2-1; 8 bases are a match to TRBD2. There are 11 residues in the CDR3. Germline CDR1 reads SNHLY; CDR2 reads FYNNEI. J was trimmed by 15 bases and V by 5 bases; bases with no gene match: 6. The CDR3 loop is CASSSSGRWFF. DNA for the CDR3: TGTGCCAGCAGTTCAAGCGGGAGATGGTTCTTC.

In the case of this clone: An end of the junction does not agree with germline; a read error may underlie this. The CDR3 sequence: CASSESGAMNTEAFF. As DNA, the CDR3 is TGCGCCAGCAGTGAATCAGGGGCCATGAATACTGAAGCTTTCTTT. The chain recombines TRBV10-1 with TRBJ1-1, with D perhaps TRBD1 (6 bases). The CDR3 runs 15 residues. Germline V gene lookup returns CDR1 WNHNN and CDR2 SYGVQD (reference sequence).

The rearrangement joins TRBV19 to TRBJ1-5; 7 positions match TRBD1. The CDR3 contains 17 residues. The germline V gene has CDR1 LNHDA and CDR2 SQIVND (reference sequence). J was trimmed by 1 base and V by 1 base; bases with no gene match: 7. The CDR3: CASSIGPGGVSNQPQHF. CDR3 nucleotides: TGTGCCAGTAGTATAGGGCCAGGGGGAGTGAGCAATCAGCCCCAGCATTTT.

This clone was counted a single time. The CDR3 spells CASSHLRQVEAFF. The CDR3 DNA follows: TGTGCCAGCAGCCATCTAAGACAGGTTGAAGCTTTCTTT. The chain is built from TRBV3-1 (or the pseudogene TRBV3-2) and TRBJ1-1; perhaps TRBD1 as D (6 bases). Deletions cut 3 bases from V and 7 bases from J, with 12 bases between. The CDR3 totals 13 residues. CDR1 is LGHDT and CDR2 is YNNKEL in the germline V gene (reference sequence).

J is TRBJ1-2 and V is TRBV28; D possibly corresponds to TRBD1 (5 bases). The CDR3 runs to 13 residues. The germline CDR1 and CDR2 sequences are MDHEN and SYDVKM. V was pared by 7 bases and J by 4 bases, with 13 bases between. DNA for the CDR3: TGTGCCAGCACTCAATCCGGGGGCTATGGCTACACCTTC. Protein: CASTQSGGYGYTF.

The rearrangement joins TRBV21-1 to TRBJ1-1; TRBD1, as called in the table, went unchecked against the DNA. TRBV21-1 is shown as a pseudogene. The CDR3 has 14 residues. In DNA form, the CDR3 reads TGTGCCAGCAGCAAAGACAGGGGTTCATCTGAAGCTTTCTTT. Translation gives CASSKDRGSSEAFF.

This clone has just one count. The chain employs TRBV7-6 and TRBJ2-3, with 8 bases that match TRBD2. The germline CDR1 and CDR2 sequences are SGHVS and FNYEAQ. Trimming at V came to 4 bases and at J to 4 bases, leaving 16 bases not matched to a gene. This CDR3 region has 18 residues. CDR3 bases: TGTGCCAGCAGCTCGGGGCGGACTAGCAAGAGTAGTGCAGATACGCAGTATTTT. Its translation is CASSSGRTSKSSADTQYF.

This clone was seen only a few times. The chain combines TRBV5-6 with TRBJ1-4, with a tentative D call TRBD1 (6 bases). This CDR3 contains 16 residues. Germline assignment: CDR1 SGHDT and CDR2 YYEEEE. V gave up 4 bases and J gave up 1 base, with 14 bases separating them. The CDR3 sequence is CASSHRDTRTNEKLFF. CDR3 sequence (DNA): TGTGCCAGCAGCCACCGGGACACTAGAACTAATGAAAAACTGTTTTTT.

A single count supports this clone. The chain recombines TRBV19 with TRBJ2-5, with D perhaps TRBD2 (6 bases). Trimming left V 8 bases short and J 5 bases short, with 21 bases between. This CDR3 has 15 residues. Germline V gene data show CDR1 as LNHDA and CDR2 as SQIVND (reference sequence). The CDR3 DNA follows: TGTGCCAGTCAAAGAGGAGGGCAGGTCCTGGAGACCCAGTACTTC. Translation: CASQRGGQVLETQYF.

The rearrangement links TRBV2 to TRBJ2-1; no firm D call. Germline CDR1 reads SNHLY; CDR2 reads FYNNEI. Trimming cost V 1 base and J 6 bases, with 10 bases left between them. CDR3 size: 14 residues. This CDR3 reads CASSEDSSRNEQFF. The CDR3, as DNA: TGTGCCAGCAGTGAAGATAGTAGTCGCAATGAGCAGTTCTTC.

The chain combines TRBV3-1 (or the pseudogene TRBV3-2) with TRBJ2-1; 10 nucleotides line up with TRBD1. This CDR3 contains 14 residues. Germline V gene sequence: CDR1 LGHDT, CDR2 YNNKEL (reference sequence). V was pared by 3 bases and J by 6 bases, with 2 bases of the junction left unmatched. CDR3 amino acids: CASSHWTGGNEQFF. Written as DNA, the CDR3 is TGTGCCAGCAGCCACTGGACAGGGGGCAATGAGCAGTTCTTC.